One and the same sample provided the 2 T cell receptor beta chains below, sequenced in a study of cytomegalovirus exposure and HLA in healthy donors. Primers: 60 Vbeta forward and 13 Jbeta reverse. Clones were sequenced by immunoSEQ multiplex PCR, and TCRdb holds only the in-frame ones, with some missing. The sample data list approximately 75,000 clones. The sequenced sample was PBMCs. All receptors derive from a boy between 10 and 17 years old in good health and CMV-seronegative.

The chain recombines TRBV10-3 with TRBJ1-3; TRBD1 aligns across 7 bases. The CDR3 has 14 amino acids. With 10 bases clipped from V and 1 base from J, the junction kept 7 bases outside the gene matches. Germline V CDR1 and CDR2: ENHRY, SYGVKD. CDR3 loop: CATTDRVSGNTIYF. In DNA, the CDR3 is TGTGCCACTACCGACAGGGTGTCTGGAAACACCATATATTTT.

The rearrangement uses TRBV5-5 and TRBJ1-2; D is ambiguous. With 0 bases removed from V and 7 bases from J, the gap between germline ends came to 13 bases. Looked up from germline, CDR1 is SGHKS and CDR2 is YYEKEE (reference sequence). The CDR3 contains 14 residues. The CDR3 bases are TGTGCCAGCAGCTTGGAAGGCAGGTTTTCTGGCTACACCTTC. This encodes CASSLEGRFSGYTF. The whole variable domain, filled in from reference TRBV5-5 and TRBJ1-2, reads DAGVTQSPTHLIKTRGQQVTLRCSPISGHKSVSWYQQVLGQGPQFIFQYYEKEERGRGNFPDRFSARQFPNYSSELNVNALLLGDSALYLCASSLEGRFSGYTFGSGTRLTVV.